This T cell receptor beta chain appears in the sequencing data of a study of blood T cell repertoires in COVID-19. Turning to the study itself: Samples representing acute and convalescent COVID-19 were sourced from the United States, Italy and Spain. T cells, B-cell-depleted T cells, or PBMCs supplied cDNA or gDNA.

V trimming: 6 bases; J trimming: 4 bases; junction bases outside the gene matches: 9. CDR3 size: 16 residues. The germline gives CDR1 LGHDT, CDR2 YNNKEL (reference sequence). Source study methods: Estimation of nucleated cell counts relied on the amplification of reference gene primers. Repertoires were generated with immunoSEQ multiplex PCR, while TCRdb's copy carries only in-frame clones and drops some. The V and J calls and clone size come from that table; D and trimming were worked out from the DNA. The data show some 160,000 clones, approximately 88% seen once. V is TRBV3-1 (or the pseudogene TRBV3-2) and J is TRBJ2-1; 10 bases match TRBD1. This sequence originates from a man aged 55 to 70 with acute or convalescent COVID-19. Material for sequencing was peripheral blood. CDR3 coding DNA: TGTGCCAGCAGATTCTCCCGGGACAGGGGATACAATGAGCAGTTCTTC. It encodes CASRFSRDRGYNEQFF.